This passage covers 6 T cell receptor beta chains from one sample sequenced in a study of blood T cell repertoires in COVID-19. Method: immunoSEQ multiplex PCR; TCRdb's copy keeps in-frame clones and lacks some. Seen here are about 68,000 clones, roughly 91% observed once, and the top ten hold 7.3%. Sequencing used peripheral blood. The receptors shown here come from a man aged 35-49 years with COVID-19, enrolled during active disease.

The chain joins TRBV9 to TRBJ2-2, with a tentative D call TRBD1 (5 bases). Deletions cut 0 bases from V and 5 bases from J, with 8 bases between. CDR1 SGDLS and CDR2 YYNGEE come from the germline V gene. This CDR3 has 14 amino acids. The CDR3 coding sequence is TGTGCCAGCAGCGTAGAGGGGCAGACCGGGGAGCTGTTTTTT. Protein product: CASSVEGQTGELFF.

The chain employs TRBV6-5 and TRBJ2-7; D is undetermined. Trimming took 7 bases from V and 1 from J, leaving 11 bases between them. The germline gives CDR1 MNHEY, CDR2 SVGAGI. The CDR3 is 13 residues long. Here the CDR3 reads CASNPGQSYEQYF. CDR3 bases: TGTGCCAGCAATCCAGGCCAATCCTACGAGCAGTACTTC.

The chain links TRBV27 to TRBJ2-2; TRBD1 agrees at 7 bases. The length of the CDR3 is 15 residues. CDR1 and CDR2 from the germline V gene are MNHEY and SMNVEV (reference sequence). The V gene end was trimmed by 4 bases and the J gene end by 1 base; junction bases not matched to a gene: 3. Written as DNA, the CDR3 is TGTGCCAGCAGTTCCTCAGGGGGGAACACCGGGGAGCTGTTTTTT. Residues: CASSSSGGNTGELFF.

This clone occurred a few times. J is TRBJ2-7 and V is TRBV4-1, with TRBD1 identical over 8 bases. CDR1 and CDR2 (germline): MGHRA, YSYEKL. With V trimmed by 2 bases and J by 4 bases, 7 bases remained unmatched. The CDR3 contains 15 residues. CDR3 nucleotide sequence: TGCGCCAGCAGCCAACCGACAGGGGCTGTATACGAGCAGTACTTC. This translates into CASSQPTGAVYEQYF.

The chain uses TRBV6-7 and TRBJ1-5; D is undetermined. TRBV6-7 is sorted into the ORF group, with uncertain function. This CDR3 spans 12 amino acids. Trimming pared 4 bases from V and 4 bases from J, leaving 5 bases between. This CDR3 is CASSSLNQPQHF. CDR3 coding DNA: TGTGCCAGCAGTTCGCTAAATCAGCCCCAGCATTTT.

The chain uses TRBV7-9 and TRBJ1-1, with D perhaps matching TRBD1 (5 bases). V was shortened by 6 bases and J by 5 bases, with 13 bases between the two germline ends. CDR1 is SEHNR and CDR2 is FQNEAQ in the germline V gene (reference sequence). The CDR3 totals 13 residues. The CDR3 loop reads CASSRDAGTEAFF. DNA for the CDR3: TGTGCCAGCAGTAGGGACGCGGGAACTGAAGCTTTCTTT. The entire variable domain, with the rest obtained from reference TRBV7-9 and TRBJ1-1, is as follows: DTGVSQNPRHKITKRGQNVTFRCDPISEHNRLYWYRQTLGQGPEFLTYFQNEAQLEKSRLLSDRFSAERPKGSFSTLEIQRTEQGDSAMYLCASSRDAGTEAFFGQGTRLTVV.